This T cell receptor (beta chain) was found in a study of CD8+CD57+ T cells in acquired aplastic anemia (dated by TCRdb to 2017 to 2018). About the full investigation: On average, sorted CD4+ and CD8+ cells yielded about 3 ug of extracted DNA, with a range of about 0.17 to 27.4 ug. CD8+CD57+ expansion was defined as a frequency above the mean frequency observed in healthy subjects. What the work shows at the level of the full study, not this receptor alone: Between patients and healthy controls, no significant difference in CD8+ Simpson's diversity was found (P=0.060). Roughly 29 CD8+ CDR3 sequences were shared between patients and controls but appeared highly expressed in patients and within their immunodominant clones.

This clonotype was picked up a small number of times. Its antigen is still unknown. No much larger clone exists at a distance of one base, and base qualities are not known. The CDR3, cysteine through phenylalanine, is 13 amino acids long. Only the CDR3 DNA stays, 39 bases, in frame from base 1. Sequences GTSNPN (CDR1) and SVGIG (CDR2) are obtained from the germline V gene (reference sequence). V is pared back by 1 base and J by 7 bases, with 13 bases lying between the germline termini. Patients chosen for sequencing had shown expansion of CD8+CD57+ cells by flow cytometry. Every patient had severe acquired aplastic anemia, diagnosed using the International Study of Aplastic Anemia and Agranulocytosis and Camitta criteria. No patient had received any therapy when blood was sampled. The study deep-sequenced TCR repertoires of sorted CD4+ and CD8+ blood T cells from severe aplastic anemia patients and healthy subjects. In the USA, patient enrollment took place under clinicaltrials.gov protocols 00001620, 01623167, 00001397, 00071045, 00081523 and 00961064. Ficoll-Paque density gradient centrifugation was used to isolate peripheral blood mononuclear cells. Before DNA extraction, CD4+ and CD8+ T cells were sorted by FACS or by magnetic beads.

Genomic DNA was used as template for profiling of TCR beta VDJ combinations and CDR3 sequences. An Illumina HiSeq 2000 was used for TCR repertoire sequencing. The source study handled its data this way. TRBV/TRBJ rearrangement plots, CDR3 size and DJ length profiles, and Simpson's diversity index were used to assess repertoires. Whichever DNA sequence was most abundant in the deep sequencing data was defined as the immunodominant clone. CDR3 amino acid sequences were screened for sharing across subjects and compared with published repertoires and the VDJdb database. TCRdb handled the public reads itself, with Q25 trimming in fastp and clone calling in MiXCR, and kept productive beta chains. Under each unique CDR3 protein, matching rows form one entry showing the most common genes and DNA. The V and J calls and clone size come from TCRdb's table, not from the authors' own analysis. The sample table lists fewer than 80,000 distinct CDR3 sequences, approximately 70% of them with a count of one. The ten most abundant clones make up 70% to 90% of the sample.

The sequencing sample was made of sorted CD4+, CD8+, or CD8+CD57+ T cells (not recorded which) from PBMCs. The receptor's source is a human donor with aplastic anemia. The receptor chain draws on TRBV30 and TRBJ1-1, with no confidently assigned D gene. The CDR3: CAWSEYRPYEAFF. The DNA sequence follows: TGTGCCTGGAGTGAGTATAGGCCATATGAAGCTTTCTTT.